A single sample is the source of the 16 T cell receptor beta chains below, sequenced in a study of T cells in Graves' hyperthyroidism and ophthalmopathy. TCR beta CDR3 region amplification was performed from RNA transcripts. Carried out on the TCR CDR3, a first-round RT-PCR used the HTBI primer set. MiXCR, applied by TCRdb to the multiplex PCR reads, yields one record per CDR3 protein. The sample gives hundreds of thousands of distinct CDR3 sequences, 14% to 15% of which show up once; 3.5% to 4.5% is in the top ten. Material for sequencing was blood. These receptors were obtained from a woman aged 35 to 49 with Graves' ophthalmopathy.

This clonotype was seen more than once but under ten times. The V call is TRBV7-2, the J call TRBJ2-7; possibly TRBD2 for D (6 bases). V lost 4 bases and J 3 bases, leaving 13 bases between the germline ends. This CDR3 is 14 amino acids long. Germline loops: CDR1 SGHTA, CDR2 FQGNSA. The CDR3 sequence: CASSSAGRVYEQYF. CDR3 nucleotide sequence: TGTGCCAGCAGCTCCGCGGGACGGGTCTACGAGCAGTACTTC.

The chain combines TRBV18 with TRBJ2-5; 14 bases map to TRBD2. The germline V gene has CDR1 KGHSH and CDR2 LQKENI. The trim removed 8 bases at V and 2 bases at J, leaving 7 bases unmatched. The CDR3 totals 16 residues. This CDR3 reads CASARGLAGEQETQYF. The CDR3 DNA reads as TGTGCCAGCGCGCGGGGACTAGCGGGAGAACAAGAGACCCAGTACTTC.

This clonotype was found many times. The chain carries TRBV6-2 or TRBV6-3 and TRBJ2-2; D is perhaps TRBD1 or TRBD2 (5 bases each). V lost 8 bases, J lost 4 bases, and 17 bases lay in between. CDR3 length: 15 amino acids. Germline lookup yields CDR1 MNHEY and CDR2 SVGEGT. The chain's CDR3 is CASLLASGGTGELFF. The CDR3 bases are TGTGCCAGCCTTTTGGCCTCTGGGGGCACCGGGGAGCTGTTTTTT.

V gene TRBV9 combines with J gene TRBJ2-7; tentatively, D is TRBD1 or TRBD2 (5 bases each). Germline-derived CDR1 and CDR2 are SGDLS and YYNGEE. The CDR3 covers 17 residues. The ends were cut back, 4 bases at V and 4 bases at J, with 24 bases in the middle. In nucleotides, the CDR3 is TGTGCCAGCAGCCCTAGCTCCGGACATCCTGGTCAATACGAGCAGTACTTC. The encoded protein is CASSPSSGHPGQYEQYF.

In this sample, this clonotype turned up many times. This chain joins TRBV30 and TRBJ2-7; D is undetermined. V lost 0 bases and J 5 bases, leaving 14 bases between the germline ends. CDR1 and CDR2 (germline): GTSNPN, SVGIG (reference sequence). The CDR3 has 14 amino acids. DNA of the CDR3: TGTGCCTGGAGTGTAGGTGTTGGAGCCAACGAGCAGTACTTC. Translation gives CAWSVGVGANEQYF.

This clonotype was observed at least ten times. The chain employs TRBV29-1 and TRBJ2-7; 7 bases fit TRBD2. The CDR3 has 12 amino acids. V trimming: 4 bases; J trimming: 5 bases; junction bases outside the gene matches: 5. In germline, CDR1 is SQVTM, CDR2 ANQGSEA. CDR3 in DNA: TGCAGCGTTGGGGGGGGAGTACACGAGCAGTACTTC. The encoded protein is CSVGGGVHEQYF.

This clonotype was seen many times. The V and J genes are TRBV28 and TRBJ2-1, with D tentatively TRBD2 (7 bases). CDR1 is MDHEN and CDR2 is SYDVKM in the germline V gene. The CDR3 totals 15 residues. Trimming took off 5 bases at V and 7 bases at J, with 18 bases between the two ends. The chain's CDR3 is CASSARVGGPNEQFF. The DNA for the CDR3 is TGTGCCAGCAGTGCCCGGGTGGGGGGGCCAAATGAGCAGTTCTTC.

This chain links TRBV20-1 with TRBJ1-1, with a weak D call TRBD1 (5 bases). Germline lookup yields CDR1 DFQATT and CDR2 SNEGSKA (reference sequence). Trimming left V 3 bases short and J 1 base short, with 15 bases between. The CDR3 is 15 residues long. CDR3 region: CSASRIMGGNTEAFF. The DNA for the CDR3 is TGCAGTGCTAGTCGAATAATGGGGGGGAACACTGAAGCTTTCTTT.

The sample holds many counts of this clonotype. The genes are TRBV28 and TRBJ1-2; D is uncertain. Trimming stripped 2 bases from V and 3 bases from J, with 10 bases between. The CDR3 covers 14 residues. Germline CDR1 reads MDHEN; CDR2 reads SYDVKM. The CDR3 reads CASSLPVLDYGYTF. In DNA, the CDR3 is TGTGCCAGCAGTTTACCAGTTTTAGACTATGGCTACACCTTC.

Ten or more counts support this clonotype. The CDR3 DNA reads as TGTGCCAGTAGTGTGACAGTTCCCTACGAGCAGTACTTC. It encodes CASSVTVPYEQYF. The rearrangement uses TRBV19 and TRBJ2-7; TRBD1 might be the D (5 bases). CDR3 length equals 13 residues. Trimming pared 5 bases from V and 2 bases from J, leaving 10 bases between. The V gene's germline CDR1 is LNHDA and CDR2 SQIVND (reference sequence).

The chain recombines TRBV19 with TRBJ1-5; perhaps TRBD1 as D (5 bases). The CDR3 covers 15 residues. Between the trimmed V and J ends, which lost 5 bases and 5 bases, there was a span of 16 bases. Germline values: CDR1 LNHDA, CDR2 SQIVND (reference sequence). CDR3 sequence: CASSPKSWGDQPQHF. The CDR3 DNA sequence: TGTGCCAGTAGTCCAAAGAGTTGGGGCGATCAGCCCCAGCATTTT.

Concerning this clonotype itself: Without the conserved terminal phenylalanine or tryptophan, this CDR3 likely stems from a read error. The chain combines TRBV7-2 with TRBJ2-7, with TRBD1 matching 9 bases. The V and J ends lost 5 bases and 1 base, in that order; junction bases with no gene match: 6. The CDR3 has 15 residues. Per germline, CDR1 SGHTA and CDR2 FQGNSA. The CDR3 DNA sequence: TGTGCCAGCAGCCCTGGGACAGGGATTTCCTACGAGCAGTACCTC. It codes for CASSPGTGISYEQYL.

The chain combines TRBV4-1 with TRBJ2-6; D not resolved. The germline V gene encodes CDR1 MGHRA and CDR2 YSYEKL. The CDR3 is 19 amino acids. Deletions cut 1 base from V and 0 bases from J, with 16 bases between. CDR3 DNA: TGCGCCAGCAGCCAAGGCGCGGTCGGGCGAAGCTCTGGGGCCAACGTCCTGACTTTC. The encoded protein is CASSQGAVGRSSGANVLTF.

This clonotype was counted between two and nine times. This chain connects TRBV6-5 to TRBJ2-5, with 7 bases lining up with TRBD2. Germline values: CDR1 MNHEY, CDR2 SVGAGI. The CDR3 consists of 15 residues. The V gene end was trimmed by 4 bases and the J gene end by 2 bases; junction bases not matched to a gene: 7. The CDR3 DNA follows: TGTGCCAGCAGTTCGCAGCGGGAACCTCAAGAGACCCAGTACTTC. Encoded protein: CASSSQREPQETQYF.

The table lists this clonotype with a few counts. The rearrangement links TRBV4-3 to TRBJ2-2; no clear D. Germline V lookup: CDR1 LGHNA, CDR2 YSLEER. The CDR3 spans 15 residues. V was shortened by 1 base and J by 5 bases, with 11 bases between the two germline ends. DNA for the CDR3: TGCGCCAGCAGCCAAGTTAACCGTGGGACCGGGGAGCTGTTTTTT. This gives the protein CASSQVNRGTGELFF.

In its sample, this clonotype was seen a few times. The chain is built from TRBV6-1 and TRBJ2-7; perhaps D is TRBD1 or TRBD2 (5 bases each). Germline assignment: CDR1 MNHNS and CDR2 SASEGT. Trimming took 2 bases from V and 1 from J, leaving 12 bases between them. CDR3 length equals 15 residues. The CDR3 spells CASSEKWGISYEQYF. CDR3 DNA: TGTGCCAGCAGTGAAAAATGGGGGATATCCTACGAGCAGTACTTC.